This T cell receptor beta chain was documented in a study of cytomegalovirus exposure and HLA in healthy donors. Vbeta (60) and Jbeta (13) primers were used in the PCR. TCRdb's copy holds only in-frame clones and misses some; the assay was immunoSEQ multiplex PCR. The data hold under 200,000 clones, with more than 75% observed a single time. The CDR3 extends over 14 amino acids. Germline V gene data show CDR1 as WSHSY and CDR2 as SAAADI. The V and J ends lost 7 bases and 1 base, in that order; junction bases with no gene match: 3. The sequenced sample was PBMCs. The chain carries TRBV10-2 and TRBJ2-3, with 9 positions matching TRBD2. The receptor comes from a man between 25 and 39 years old in good health and CMV-seropositive. CDR3 loop: CASKLAGRTDTQYF. The DNA for the CDR3 is TGCGCCAGCAAACTAGCGGGCCGCACAGATACGCAGTATTTT.